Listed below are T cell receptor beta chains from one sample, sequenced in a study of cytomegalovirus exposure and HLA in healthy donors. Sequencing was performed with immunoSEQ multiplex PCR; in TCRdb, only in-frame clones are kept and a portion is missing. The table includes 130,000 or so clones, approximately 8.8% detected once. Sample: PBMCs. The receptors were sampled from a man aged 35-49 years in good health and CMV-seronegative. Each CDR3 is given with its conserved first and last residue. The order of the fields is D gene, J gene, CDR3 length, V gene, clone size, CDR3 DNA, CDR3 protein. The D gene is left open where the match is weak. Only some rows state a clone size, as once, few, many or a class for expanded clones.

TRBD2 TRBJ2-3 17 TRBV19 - TGTGCCAGTAGTATCGGACTAGCGGGGCCTAGCACAGATACGCAGTATTTT CASSIGLAGPSTDTQYF
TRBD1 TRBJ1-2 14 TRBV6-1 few TGTGCCAGCAGTGAAGCGGAGGCAGGGGGGGGCTACACCTTC CASSEAEAGGGYTF
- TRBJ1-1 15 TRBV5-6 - TGTGCCAGCAGCTTGGTGGAGGGGCGGGGCACTGAAGCTTTCTTT CASSLVEGRGTEAFF
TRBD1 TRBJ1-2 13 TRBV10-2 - TGCGCCTGCTCACAGGGGGTCGGGTATGGCTACTCCTTC CACSQGVGYGYSF
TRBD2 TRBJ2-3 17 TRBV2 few TGTGCCACCCTAGGGACCGGGACTAGCGGGGGGGAGGATACGCAGTATTTT CATLGTGTSGGEDTQYF
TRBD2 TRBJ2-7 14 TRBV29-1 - TGCAGCGTTCTTGGCAGCGGGAGCTCTTACGAGCAGTACTTC CSVLGSGSSYEQYF
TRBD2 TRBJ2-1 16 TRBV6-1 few TGTGCCATCAGTGGAACAGCGGGGGGCTCCTACAATGAGCAGTTCTTC CAISGTAGGSYNEQFF
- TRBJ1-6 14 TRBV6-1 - TGTGCCAGCAGACCGACAGGCAGTAATTCACCCCTCCACTTT CASRPTGSNSPLHF
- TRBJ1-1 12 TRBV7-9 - TGTGCCAGCAGCTACGGTGGTACTGAAGCTTTCTTT CASSYGGTEAFF
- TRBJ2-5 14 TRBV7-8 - TGTGCCAGCAGCTTGTCCCTATACCAAGAGACCCAGTACTTC CASSLSLYQETQYF
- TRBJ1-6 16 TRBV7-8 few TGTGCCAGCAGCTTTCTCCATAGCTCCTATAATTCACCCCTCCACTTT CASSFLHSSYNSPLHF
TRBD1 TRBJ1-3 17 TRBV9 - TGTGCCAGCAGCGCCGGGACAGGGGTGAGCTCTGGAAACACCATATATTTT CASSAGTGVSSGNTIYF
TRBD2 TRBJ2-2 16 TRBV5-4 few TGTGCCAGCAGCTTGGGACTAGCGGGGGTCGGAGGGGAGCTGTTTTTT CASSLGLAGVGGELFF
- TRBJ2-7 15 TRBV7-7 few TGTGCCAGCAGCTTAGACCGCGGGAAGGACTACGAGCAGTACTTC CASSLDRGKDYEQYF
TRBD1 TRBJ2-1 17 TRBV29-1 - TGCAGCCCCCAACGAGCGACAGGGATCAGCGACTACAATGAGCAGTTCTTC CSPQRATGISDYNEQFF
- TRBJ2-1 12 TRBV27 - TGTGCCAGCAGTTCCCTACTACTCCAAGAGTTCTTC CASSSLLLQEFF
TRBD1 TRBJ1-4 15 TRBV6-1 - TGTGCCAGCAGTGTCGACAGGGAGGCAGGGGAAAAACTGTTTTTT CASSVDREAGEKLFF
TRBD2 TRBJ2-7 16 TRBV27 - TGTGCCAGCACCGGACTAGCGGGGGGGCCGGGCCACGAGCAGTACTTC CASTGLAGGPGHEQYF
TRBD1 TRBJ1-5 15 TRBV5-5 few TGTGCCAGCAGCTGGGACAGGGGTAGCAATCAGCCCCAGCATTTT CASSWDRGSNQPQHF
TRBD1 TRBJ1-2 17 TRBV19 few TGTGCCAGTACCACTATGTCGACAGGGATCGGGGACTATGGCTACACCTTC CASTTMSTGIGDYGYTF
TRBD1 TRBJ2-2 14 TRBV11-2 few TGTGCCAGCAGCCGGGGACAGGGGGCCGGGGAGCTGTTTTTT CASSRGQGAGELFF
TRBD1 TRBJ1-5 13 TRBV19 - TGTGCCAGTAGTAAACAGGGGCATCAGCCCCAGCATTTT CASSKQGHQPQHF
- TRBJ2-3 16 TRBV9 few TGTGCCAGCAGCCCCCGAGACAGTTATTTTACAGATACGCAGTATTTT CASSPRDSYFTDTQYF
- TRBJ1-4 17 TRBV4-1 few TGCGCCAGCAGCCAAGAGACAACCACTGCAACTAATGAAAAACTGTTTTTT CASSQETTTATNEKLFF